The T cell receptor beta chain described here comes from a study of T cells in localized non-small cell lung cancer. To note about this clone: Its antigen is undetermined.

Germline CDR1 LNHDA, CDR2 SQIVND (reference sequence). This CDR3 is 14 amino acids long. Trimming left V 2 bases short and J 1 base short, with 8 bases between. General observations from the study: Those with higher blood T cell density had longer overall survival. Investigators sequenced only a single tumor region, leaving heterogeneity possible. The study found T cell clonality highest in uninvolved adjacent lung, above tumor. There were a median 57 of the top 100 tumor clones appearing in adjacent lung.

Profiling relied on immunoSEQ multiplex PCR, and the TCRdb table lists in-frame clones only, not all of them. The sample consists of nearly 2,000 clones, approximately 32% of them appearing once. This material consisted of lung tumor tissue, taken before any cancer treatment. The chain recombines TRBV19 with TRBJ1-1; D may be TRBD1 (6 bases). The sequence was collected from a male donor aged 60 or over with stage I squamous cell lung carcinoma. The CDR3 DNA reads TGTGCCAGTAGTATAAGACAGGAGAACACTGAAGCTTTCTTT. Protein sequence: CASSIRQENTEAFF.